This TCR beta chain was recorded in a study of shared clonotypes between healthy human individuals. Study results and caveats: The study generally estimated greater richness for naive than memory subsets.

In the case of this clone: Its specificity is not known.

Donors, healthy HIV-negative adults, lacked recent acute infections or vaccinations. Every immunoSEQ plate was one replicate of a subset's evenly spread DNA. Original processing methods: Junction-only sequences produced by ImmunoSEQ had no quality scores, so filtering differed. Profiling relied on immunoSEQ multiplex PCR, and the TCRdb table lists in-frame clones only, not all of them. V and J calls and clone size are copied from that table; D and trimming were computed from the DNA. The sample consists of millions of clones, 90% to 95% of them appearing once. Sequenced material: naive CD4+ T cells sorted from blood. Subset noted: CD45RA+ positively selected. The TCR originated in a man between 18 and 29 years old in good health.

CDR3 in DNA: TGTGCCAGCAGCTTCGGGACAGGAGGCACCACTGAAGCTTTCTTT. Amino acid sequence: CASSFGTGGTTEAFF. The chain uses TRBV11-2 and TRBJ1-1; 8 bases match TRBD1. V lost 3 bases and J lost 4; bases outside the gene matches: 7. This CDR3 spans 15 amino acids. CDR1 and CDR2 from the germline V gene are SGHAT and FQNNGV.